This is a list of T cell receptor beta chains from one sample in a study of T cell changes during pregnancy in multiple sclerosis. The assay was immunoSEQ multiplex PCR, and TCRdb's table has in-frame clones only and misses some. This sample carries approximately 100,000 clones, 90% to 95% of them seen once, and the ten largest clones take about 0.9%. Sequencing used peripheral blood, obtained before pregnancy. The receptors derive from a female donor with multiple sclerosis, enrolled in a pregnancy study. Both conserved end residues are part of each CDR3. D genes are given only for firm matches. Not all rows give a size; the values are once, few, many and, for expanded clones, a class.

TRBV19	14	NA	TRBJ2-7	TRBD1	CASSPLGTASEQYF	TGTGCCAGTAGTCCTCTTGGGACAGCTTCCGAGCAGTACTTC
TRBV9	16	NA	TRBJ2-5	TRBD2	CASSERLAGEGETQYF	TGTGCCAGCAGCGAACGACTAGCGGGAGAAGGGGAGACCCAGTACTTC
TRBV28	14	NA	TRBJ1-2	TRBD1	CASTSTGAVYGYTF	TGTGCCAGCACCTCCACAGGGGCCGTTTATGGCTACACCTTC
TRBV30	13	NA	TRBJ2-7	TRBD1	CAWGGQFSYEQYF	TGTGCCTGGGGGGGACAGTTCTCCTACGAGCAGTACTTC
TRBV5-1	15	NA	TRBJ2-1	TRBD2	CASSSGLAGDNEQFF	TGCGCCAGCAGCTCCGGACTAGCGGGAGACAATGAGCAGTTCTTC
TRBV5-1	13	many	TRBJ1-2	TRBD1	CASSLEGAYGYTF	TGCGCCAGCAGCTTGGAGGGGGCCTATGGCTACACCTTC
TRBV28	16	NA	TRBJ2-3	NA	CASSFRSLMAADTQYF	TGTGCCAGCAGTTTTCGGAGTCTTATGGCCGCAGATACGCAGTATTTT
TRBV7-2	13	NA	TRBJ2-7	TRBD2	CASSRSGKPEQYF	TGTGCCAGCAGCCGAAGCGGGAAACCGGAGCAGTACTTC
TRBV30	16	NA	TRBJ2-7	TRBD2	CAWTPWTSSDAHEQYF	TGTGCCTGGACTCCCTGGACTAGCTCGGATGCCCACGAGCAGTACTTC
TRBV15	15	NA	TRBJ2-7	TRBD2	CATSSLAGGLHEQYF	TGTGCCACCAGCTCGTTAGCGGGAGGTTTGCACGAGCAGTACTTC
TRBV5-4	16	NA	TRBJ2-6	NA	CASSPMIGSGANVLTF	TGTGCCAGCAGCCCAATGATCGGGTCTGGGGCCAACGTCCTGACTTTC
TRBV5-5	13	NA	TRBJ1-1	NA	CASSLGQWGEAFF	TGTGCCAGCAGCTTGGGACAGTGGGGTGAAGCTTTCTTT
TRBV5-6	15	once	TRBJ2-2	TRBD2	CASSLMLGRAGELFF	TGTGCCAGCAGTTTGATGCTCGGGAGGGCCGGGGAGCTGTTTTTT
TRBV28	14	once	TRBJ2-7	TRBD1	CASRGRDRGHEQYF	TGTGCCAGCAGGGGACGGGACAGGGGCCACGAGCAGTACTTC
TRBV19	14	NA	TRBJ2-7	TRBD2	CASMGGTETYEQYF	TGTGCCAGTATGGGAGGGACTGAGACCTACGAGCAGTACTTC
TRBV7-2	13	once	TRBJ1-2	NA	CASSSPVIYGYTF	TGTGCCAGCAGCTCTCCAGTGATCTATGGCTACACCTTC
TRBV10-1	15	NA	TRBJ2-1	NA	CASSGLLASYNEQFF	TGCGCCAGCAGTGGGTTACTAGCTAGCTACAATGAGCAGTTCTTC
TRBV30	12	NA	TRBJ1-2	NA	CAWSDNAGDHTF	TGTGCCTGGAGTGATAATGCAGGGGACCACACCTTC
TRBV9	15	NA	TRBJ2-1	NA	CASSTGTHVVDEQFF	TGTGCCAGCAGCACCGGGACTCATGTTGTCGATGAGCAGTTCTTC
TRBV29-1	14	NA	TRBJ2-7	TRBD1	CSAAGTGGDYEQYF	TGCAGCGCCGCCGGGACAGGGGGCGATTACGAGCAGTACTTC
TRBV4-1	15	NA	TRBJ2-3	TRBD2	CASSQVAGRPHTQYF	TGCGCCAGCAGCCAAGTAGCGGGTCGGCCCCATACGCAGTATTTT
TRBV7-9	14	NA	TRBJ1-1	TRBD1	CASSWGTGGAEAFF	TGTGCCAGCAGCTGGGGGACAGGGGGGGCTGAAGCTTTCTTT
TRBV18	13	NA	TRBJ2-7	NA	CASSAGRGYEQYF	TGTGCCAGCTCGGCGGGACGGGGCTACGAGCAGTACTTC
TRBV27	16	NA	TRBJ2-2	NA	CASSLQSRVNTGELFF	TGTGCCAGCAGTTTACAAAGCCGGGTTAACACCGGGGAGCTGTTTTTT
TRBV6-5	15	NA	TRBJ2-7	NA	CASSYGGYGSYEQYF	TGTGCCAGCAGTTACGGGGGCTATGGCTCCTACGAGCAGTACTTC
TRBV18	13	NA	TRBJ2-7	NA	CASSPRQTYEQYF	TGTGCCAGCTCACCCCGACAGACCTACGAGCAGTACTTC
TRBV5-5	14	NA	TRBJ2-7	TRBD1	CASSLADRVSEQYF	TGTGCCAGCAGCTTGGCCGACAGGGTGTCCGAGCAGTACTTC
TRBV13	15	NA	TRBJ2-7	NA	CASSLRVAGSYEQYF	TGTGCCAGCAGCTTACGTGTCGCAGGGTCCTACGAGCAGTACTTC
TRBV20-1	10	NA	TRBJ2-5	NA	CSASQETQYF	TGCAGTGCTTCACAAGAGACCCAGTACTTC